Shown below are 5 T cell receptor beta chains from a single sample sequenced in a study of blood T cells in healthy people across ages. A J-beta primer mix and a sample-barcoded 5' primer were used in a second PCR of roughly 7 to 12 cycles. TCRdb reanalysed the 5' RACE reads using MiXCR and keeps one entry per CDR3 protein. The sample holds some 1.5 million distinct CDR3 sequences, 28% seen once. Sequenced material: blood. The receptor source for this set is a woman younger than 45 in good health.

The gene calls are TRBV15 and TRBJ2-5; 7 bases are a match to TRBD2. The length of the CDR3 is 16 residues. V lost 0 bases, J lost 4 bases, and 8 bases stayed unmatched. Germline V lookup: CDR1 LNHNV, CDR2 YYDKDF (reference sequence). The DNA for the CDR3 is TGTGCCACCAGCAGAGAGGTTGCGGGAGTCCCAGAGACCCAGTACTTC. This codes for CATSREVAGVPETQYF.

V gene TRBV5-1 combines with J gene TRBJ1-1; D is ambiguous. This CDR3 has 14 amino acids. V lost 4 bases and J 0 bases, leaving 10 bases between the germline ends. CDR1 is SGHRS and CDR2 is YFSETQ in the germline V gene. DNA for the CDR3: TGCGCCAGCAGCGGCGGTGGGATGAACACTGAAGCTTTCTTT. Translated, it gives CASSGGGMNTEAFF.

The chain combines TRBV9 with TRBJ2-7, with unresolved D. CDR1 and CDR2 from the germline V gene are SGDLS and YYNGEE. The V end was cut by 2 bases, the J end by 5 bases, with 14 bases between. This CDR3 comprises 14 residues. The CDR3 sequence: CASSVGMPFDEQYF. The CDR3 DNA reads as TGTGCCAGCAGCGTGGGGATGCCTTTTGACGAGCAGTACTTC.

The V gene is TRBV6-5, the J gene TRBJ1-2; no clear D. Germline values: CDR1 MNHEY, CDR2 SVGAGI. The CDR3 consists of 14 residues. V shed 4 bases and J shed 8 bases, with 17 bases lying between them. CDR3 region: CASSSSWETGGYTF. The DNA for the CDR3 is TGTGCCAGCAGTTCTTCCTGGGAAACGGGGGGCTACACCTTC.

This clonotype came up a few times. This chain links TRBV20-1 with TRBJ1-4, with a tentative D call TRBD1 (5 bases). Germline lookup yields CDR1 DFQATT and CDR2 SNEGSKA (reference sequence). V lost 5 bases and J lost 3, with 10 bases in between. The CDR3 spans 13 residues. The CDR3, as DNA: TGCAGTGCTGGGCCAGGGCCTAATGAAAAACTGTTTTTT. This gives the protein CSAGPGPNEKLFF.